The source of this TCR beta chain is a study of blood T cell repertoires in COVID-19. Study-wide context: Nucleic acid was either cDNA or gDNA, and it came from T cells, B-cell-depleted T cells, or PBMCs.

This CDR3 is built from 20 residues. Germline CDR1 reads SGHNT; CDR2 reads YENEEA. Deletions cut 3 bases from V and 4 bases from J, with 31 bases between. This table comes from immunoSEQ multiplex PCR, and its TCRdb copy is limited to in-frame clones, with some not included. The sample contains 110,000 to 150,000 clones, around 84% of which appear only once. Material: peripheral blood. This clonotype originated in a human donor in a cohort sampled during active COVID-19. The chain has TRBV11-3 and TRBJ2-7; D ambiguous. The CDR3 DNA is TGTGCCAGCAGCTTTTGGCCGTTCTTTTTGCTCCGTTGGTGTCAGTACGAGCAGTACTTC. Its protein product is CASSFWPFFLLRWCQYEQYF. The whole variable domain, filled in from reference TRBV11-3 and TRBJ2-7, reads EAGVVQSPRYKIIEKKQPVAFWCNPISGHNTLYWYLQNLGQGPELLIRYENEEAVDDSQLPKDRFSAERLKGVDSTLKIQPAELGDSAVYLCASSFWPFFLLRWCQYEQYFGPGTRLTVT.